This entry lists 17 T cell receptor beta chains sequenced from one sample in a study of identical twins. In TCRdb, the 5' RACE reads were re-called with MiXCR into one record per CDR3 protein. The profile covers hundreds of thousands of distinct CDR3 sequences, with about 7.3% appearing a single time and around 3.4% taken by the ten largest. Another study also made use of these data, one on yellow fever vaccine responses in identical twins.

Sequenced: memory (CD45RO+) T cells sorted from blood. These receptors all stem from a woman aged 18-30 years in good health.

This clonotype has more than one count but fewer than ten. The chain uses TRBV6-5 and TRBJ2-2; D is uncertain. The ends were cut back, 0 bases at V and 4 bases at J, with 9 bases in the middle. The CDR3 consists of 15 residues. CDR1 MNHEY and CDR2 SVGAGI come from the germline V gene. The CDR3 DNA is TGTGCCAGCAGTTACTCGACTCGGATCACCGGGGAGCTGTTTTTT. Translating gives CASSYSTRITGELFF.

The sample holds a few counts of this clonotype. The genes are TRBV7-2 and TRBJ2-5, with D uncertain. Trimming pared 1 base from V and 4 bases from J, leaving 10 bases between. The CDR3 contains 14 residues. Looked up from germline, CDR1 is SGHTA and CDR2 is FQGNSA. In DNA, the CDR3 is TGTGCCAGCAGCTTAGGTTGGGTCGCAGAGACCCAGTACTTC. Translating gives CASSLGWVAETQYF.

This clonotype has only a few counts. V usage is TRBV7-7 and J usage is TRBJ2-5, with 9 bases matching TRBD1. Germline V gene lookup returns CDR1 SSHAT and CDR2 FNYEAQ (reference sequence). The CDR3 is made up of 16 amino acids. V gave up 5 bases and J gave up 0 bases; unmatched junction bases: 7. CDR3 loop: CASSRGTGRNQETQYF. The CDR3 nucleotides read TGTGCCAGCAGCAGGGGGACAGGGAGAAACCAAGAGACCCAGTACTTC.

This clonotype was seen a few times. The V call is TRBV10-3, the J call TRBJ2-3; D remains unclear. V lost 4 bases, J lost 0 bases, and 14 bases lay in between. CDR3 length: 16 amino acids. The germline gives CDR1 ENHRY, CDR2 SYGVKD. DNA for the CDR3: TGTGCCATCAGTGTGGTAGGCGACCTTAGCACAGATACGCAGTATTTT. Its translation is CAISVVGDLSTDTQYF.

The sample holds many counts of this clonotype. The chain employs TRBV24-1 and TRBJ2-1, with D unresolved. V gave up 5 bases and J gave up 0 bases, with 10 bases separating them. This CDR3 is built from 15 residues. The germline CDR1 and CDR2 sequences are KGHDR and SFDVKD. The CDR3 bases are TGTGCCACCAGTGGAGAGAGGAGCTCCTACAATGAGCAGTTCTTC. Amino acid sequence: CATSGERSSYNEQFF.

In its sample, this clonotype was seen many times. The chain recombines TRBV24-1 with TRBJ2-1; D is perhaps TRBD1 (5 bases). Germline-derived CDR1 and CDR2 are KGHDR and SFDVKD. V shed 5 bases and J shed 2 bases, with 12 bases lying between them. The CDR3 runs 15 residues. This CDR3 is CATSGQGPAYNEQFF. As DNA, the CDR3 is TGTGCCACCAGTGGTCAGGGTCCCGCCTACAATGAGCAGTTCTTC.

This rearrangement joins TRBV6-5 to TRBJ1-2; D unresolved. Trimming stripped 8 bases from V and 7 bases from J, with 14 bases between. This CDR3 comprises 12 residues. Germline CDR1 reads MNHEY; CDR2 reads SVGAGI. In nucleotides, the CDR3 is TGTGCCAGCCGCGGCGGGGAATCTGGCTACACCTTC. Its translation is CASRGGESGYTF.

This clonotype was observed a few times. The chain employs TRBV25-1 and TRBJ2-3; 7 positions agree with TRBD1. Germline assignment: CDR1 MGHDK and CDR2 SYGVNS. The CDR3 length is 14 residues. J lost 6 bases, V lost 4 bases, and 7 bases had no gene match. CDR3 coding DNA: TGTGCCAGCAGTGGGGTTGGCAGGGGGGATACGCAGTATTTT. This sequence encodes CASSGVGRGDTQYF.

This clonotype was counted at least ten times. This rearrangement joins TRBV7-9 to TRBJ1-4; D may be TRBD1 (5 bases). The V end was cut by 3 bases, the J end by 7 bases, with 12 bases between. CDR3 size: 14 residues. The germline gives CDR1 SEHNR, CDR2 FQNEAQ (reference sequence). The CDR3 DNA reads TGTGCCAGCAGCTTGGGGGTTGAGGGTGAAAAACTGTTTTTT. This gives the protein CASSLGVEGEKLFF.

The chain joins TRBV2 to TRBJ1-5; D call uncertain. V lost 2 bases, J lost 5 bases, and 7 bases lay in between. CDR1 and CDR2 (germline): SNHLY, FYNNEI. The CDR3 runs 13 residues. In DNA form, the CDR3 reads TGTGCCAGCAGTGAACTGAGGGATCAGCCCCAGCATTTT. This codes for CASSELRDQPQHF.

At least ten counts were recorded for this clonotype. The gene calls are TRBV15 and TRBJ2-5; D gene uncertain. V gave up 4 bases and J gave up 5 bases, with 11 bases separating them. The CDR3 covers 13 residues. Per germline, CDR1 LNHNV and CDR2 YYDKDF (reference sequence). The CDR3, as DNA: TGTGCCACCAGCACCGCCCTTAGGGAGACCCAGTACTTC. Protein: CATSTALRETQYF. Complete variable domain (other parts from reference TRBV15 and TRBJ2-5): DAMVIQNPRYQVTQFGKPVTLSCSQTLNHNVMYWYQQKSSQAPKLLFHYYDKDFNNEADTPDNFQSRRPNTSFCFLDIRSPGLGDTAMYLCATSTALRETQYFGPGTRLLVL.

This clonotype was counted at least ten times. The V call is TRBV5-1, the J call TRBJ2-2; TRBD1 matches at 10 bases. Losses at the gene ends were 3 bases for V and 5 bases for J; bases not matched to a gene: 4. Germline-derived CDR1 and CDR2 are SGHRS and YFSETQ. This CDR3 region has 15 residues. CDR3 residues: CASSSTGGRTGELFF. The CDR3 nucleotides read TGCGCCAGCAGCTCGACAGGGGGCAGAACCGGGGAGCTGTTTTTT. Filled out from reference TRBV5-1 and TRBJ2-2, the complete variable domain reads KAGVTQTPRYLIKTRGQQVTLSCSPISGHRSVSWYQQTPGQGLQFLFEYFSETQRNKGNFPGRFSGRQFSNSRSEMNVSTLELGDSALYLCASSSTGGRTGELFFGEGSRLTVL.

This clonotype was observed a handful of times. The chain employs TRBV12-3 or TRBV12-4 and TRBJ2-4; D remains unclear. The CDR3 consists of 11 residues. The ends were cut back, 5 bases at V and 7 bases at J, with 6 bases in the middle. CDR3 DNA sequence: TGTGCCAGCAGTCAAACTAACATTCAGTACTTC. It translates to CASSQTNIQYF.

This clonotype showed up many times. The gene calls are TRBV18 and TRBJ1-1, with D possibly matching TRBD1 (5 bases). Germline V gene data show CDR1 as KGHSH and CDR2 as LQKENI. The CDR3 is 14 residues long. V dropped 0 bases and J dropped 10 bases, with 15 bases sitting between them. The CDR3 here is CASSPPDVEGRAFF. The CDR3, as DNA: TGTGCCAGCTCACCACCGGATGTAGAGGGGAGAGCTTTCTTT.

The chain recombines TRBV7-9 with TRBJ2-7; possible D gene TRBD1, 5 bases. This CDR3 has 15 amino acids. The germline gives CDR1 SEHNR, CDR2 FQNEAQ (reference sequence). V lost 5 bases and J lost 0, with 14 bases in between. CDR3 sequence: CASSGRTSHSYEQYF. CDR3 in DNA: TGTGCCAGCAGCGGCCGGACATCACACTCCTACGAGCAGTACTTC.

The chain links TRBV6-2 or TRBV6-3 to TRBJ2-1, with D possibly TRBD2 on 7 matching bases. CDR1 and CDR2 from the germline V gene are MNHEY and SVGEGT. The CDR3 runs to 14 residues. V gave up 7 bases and J gave up 6 bases, with 16 bases separating them. CDR3 in DNA: TGTGCCAGCAAGTGGCAGGGGAGGGGCAATGAGCAGTTCTTC. This translates into CASKWQGRGNEQFF.

About this clonotype itself: A single base separates this from a much larger clone, so it may be a read error. This chain links TRBV11-2 with TRBJ1-1, with a tentative D call TRBD1 (6 bases). This CDR3 region has 15 residues. Germline CDR1 is SGHAT and CDR2 is FQNNGV. The CDR3 loop reads CASTLMDSSNIEAFF. CDR3 sequence (DNA): TGTGCCAGCACCCTAATGGACAGTTCGAACATTGAAGCTTTCTTT. The whole variable domain, filled in from reference TRBV11-2 and TRBJ1-1, reads EAGVAQSPRYKIIEKRQSVAFWCNPISGHATLYWYQQILGQGPKLLIQFQNNGVVDDSQLPKDRFSAERLKGVDSTLKIQPAKLEDSAVYLCASTLMDSSNIEAFFGQGTRLTVV.